Shown below are 25 T cell receptor beta chains from a single sample sequenced in a study of blood T cell repertoires in COVID-19 (TCRdb year 2020). Preparation of the library involved the immunoSEQ multiplex PCR assay. TCRdb re-hosts the immuneACCESS table, in-frame sequences only. Its copies lack some clones; in the studies checked, an unresolved V gene accounts for under half of them, and the cause for the rest is not known. In all, the sample holds some 220,000 clones, and over 60% of those were seen once. The top ten hold more than 7% of the sample. Material: peripheral blood. Receptors were obtained from a woman aged 70-85 years with acute or convalescent COVID-19.

The J gene is TRBJ2-5, the V gene TRBV24-1, with D tentatively TRBD2 (6 bases). Between the trimmed V and J ends, which lost 2 bases and 1 base, there was a span of 13 bases. This CDR3 has 16 residues. CDR1 and CDR2 (germline): KGHDR, SFDVKD. The CDR3 here is CATSDYGTASQETQYF. In DNA, the CDR3 is TGTGCCACCAGTGATTACGGGACTGCCTCCCAAGAGACCCAGTACTTC.

The rearrangement joins TRBV20-1 to TRBJ2-3; D gene unclear. The germline CDR1 and CDR2 sequences are DFQATT and SNEGSKA (reference sequence). This CDR3 comprises 10 residues. The CDR3: CRPGLDTQYF. Here the CDR3 DNA reads TGCAGGCCCGGTTTGGATACGCAGTATTTT.

The rearrangement links TRBV2 to TRBJ2-7, with D unresolved. V gave up 4 bases and J gave up 4 bases, with 11 bases separating them. Germline V CDR1 and CDR2: SNHLY, FYNNEI. The CDR3 extends over 13 amino acids. CDR3 amino acids: CASSVNRGYEQYF. The DNA for the CDR3 is TGTGCCAGCAGTGTGAATCGCGGATACGAGCAGTACTTC.

This clone was seen once. The chain combines TRBV6-4 with TRBJ1-6; 10 nucleotides align to TRBD1. Germline V gene lookup returns CDR1 MRHNA and CDR2 SNTAGT. V was clipped by 3 bases and J by 0 bases; unmatched bases: 5. There are 18 residues in the CDR3. In DNA, the CDR3 is TGTGCCAGCAGTGAAACGGGACAGGGGAGCTCCTATAATTCACCCCTCCACTTT. Its translation is CASSETGQGSSYNSPLHF.

The chain employs TRBV7-2 and TRBJ1-2, with 9 bases matching TRBD1. CDR1 and CDR2 from the germline V gene are SGHTA and FQGNSA. The CDR3 length is 15 residues. Germline trimming cut 4 bases from V and 4 bases from J; bases unmatched to any gene: 7. The CDR3 spells CASSSTGGRGYGYTF. Here the CDR3 DNA reads TGTGCCAGCAGCTCAACAGGGGGCCGGGGCTATGGCTACACCTTC.

This rearrangement joins TRBV30 to TRBJ1-2, with 8 bases that match TRBD1. The CDR3 runs to 18 residues. CDR1 and CDR2 from the germline V gene are GTSNPN and SVGIG (reference sequence). The V and J ends lost 4 bases and 0 bases, in that order; junction bases with no gene match: 16. The chain's CDR3 is CAWTRGQQGARANYGYTF. The CDR3 DNA reads TGTGCCTGGACCAGGGGTCAGCAGGGGGCTCGGGCTAACTATGGCTACACCTTC.

This clone was seen a single time. The chain joins TRBV10-3 to TRBJ2-7; no clear D. Germline-derived CDR1 and CDR2 are ENHRY and SYGVKD. The germline V and J ends were trimmed by 0 bases and 5 bases, with 2 bases remaining between them. The CDR3 runs 11 residues. This chain's CDR3 is CAISESNEQYF. In nucleotides, the CDR3 is TGTGCCATCAGTGAGTCCAACGAGCAGTACTTC.

The chain combines TRBV7-2 with TRBJ2-3, with 8 bases aligning to TRBD2. Germline V gives CDR1 SGHTA, CDR2 FQGNSA. This CDR3 comprises 14 residues. Losses at the gene ends were 8 bases for V and 0 bases for J; bases not matched to a gene: 4. As DNA, the CDR3 is TGTGCCAGCGGGCGGGGGGCAAGCACAGATACGCAGTATTTT. Encoded protein: CASGRGASTDTQYF.

V gene TRBV19 combines with J gene TRBJ2-7; 9 bases are a match to TRBD1. The CDR3 is 15 amino acids. Germline V lookup: CDR1 LNHDA, CDR2 SQIVND (reference sequence). Trimming cost V 5 bases and J 5 bases; bases outside gene matches: 10. The CDR3 is CASSSSSGTGNEQYF. CDR3 coding DNA: TGTGCCAGTAGTTCCTCCTCGGGGACAGGGAACGAGCAGTACTTC.

This clone was counted a single time. The V and J genes are TRBV5-6 and TRBJ1-1; TRBD1 aligns across 10 bases. Unmatched junction bases numbered 7, after V lost 4 bases and J lost 1 base. CDR1 is SGHDT and CDR2 is YYEEEE in the germline V gene. The length of the CDR3 is 16 residues. The CDR3 sequence: CASSARDRGANTEAFF. The CDR3 bases are TGTGCCAGCAGCGCCCGGGACAGGGGCGCGAACACTGAAGCTTTCTTT.

The chain uses TRBV29-1 and TRBJ2-5; maybe TRBD2 (6 bases). The CDR3 is 14 amino acids. Germline V CDR1 and CDR2: SQVTM, ANQGSEA. V shed 7 bases and J shed 2 bases, with 17 bases lying between them. This CDR3 reads CSARPASAQETQYF. The CDR3 nucleotides read TGCAGCGCCCGTCCGGCTAGCGCACAAGAGACCCAGTACTTC.

This chain links TRBV27 with TRBJ1-3, with TRBD1 matching 10 bases. The V segment lost 5 bases and the J segment 0 bases; nucleotides outside the gene matches: 7. The CDR3 extends over 17 amino acids. Germline V CDR1 and CDR2: MNHEY, SMNVEV (reference sequence). The CDR3 bases are TGTGCCAGCAGTCCCCGGACAGGGGGATACTCTGGAAACACCATATATTTT. This codes for CASSPRTGGYSGNTIYF.

This clone showed up many times. The genes are TRBV25-1 and TRBJ1-2, with 8 bases that match TRBD1. The CDR3 totals 18 residues. Germline assignment: CDR1 MGHDK and CDR2 SYGVNS. V trimming: 5 bases; J trimming: 6 bases; junction bases outside the gene matches: 20. The CDR3 reads CASSHRLDREGLRDGYTF. CDR3 bases: TGTGCCAGCAGTCATCGTTTGGACAGGGAAGGGCTTCGGGATGGCTACACCTTC.

The chain joins TRBV10-3 to TRBJ2-7; D is perhaps TRBD1 (5 bases). The CDR3 runs 14 residues. Trimming removed 6 bases from V and 2 bases from J, with 14 bases in between. Germline V CDR1 and CDR2: ENHRY, SYGVKD. CDR3 amino acids: CAIRDKIAPYEQYF. The CDR3 DNA sequence: TGTGCCATCAGGGACAAGATTGCCCCCTACGAGCAGTACTTC.

CDR3 sequence reads: CASSSELAATDTQYF. Here the CDR3 DNA reads TGTGCCAGCAGCTCCGAACTAGCAGCCACAGATACGCAGTATTTT. V and J are TRBV11-2 and TRBJ2-3; maybe TRBD2 (6 bases). Germline CDR1 is SGHAT and CDR2 is FQNNGV. The CDR3 has 15 residues. Trimming removed 4 bases at V and 2 bases at J, with 13 bases between.

A few counts support this clone. The chain employs TRBV6-5 and TRBJ2-7, with D maybe TRBD1 (6 bases). This CDR3 is built from 15 residues. Germline V lookup: CDR1 MNHEY, CDR2 SVGAGI. V lost 6 bases and J lost 2, with 17 bases in between. The CDR3, as DNA: TGTGCCAGCAGACGTACGTCGGACAGACCCTACGAGCAGTACTTC. As protein: CASRRTSDRPYEQYF.

The genes are TRBV11-3 and TRBJ2-1; TRBD1 matches 9 bases. CDR3 size: 15 residues. Looked up from germline, CDR1 is SGHNT and CDR2 is YENEEA. J gave up 5 bases and V 6 bases, and 8 bases lay outside the gene matches. The CDR3 coding sequence is TGTGCCAGCAGTTCGTACGGGACAGGGCACAATGAGCAGTTCTTC. Protein product: CASSSYGTGHNEQFF.

The rearrangement uses TRBV5-1 and TRBJ1-6, with 7 nucleotides matching TRBD1. The CDR3 runs 15 residues. V shed 0 bases, J shed 10 bases, and the junction held 7 bases outside the gene matches. Germline loops: CDR1 SGHRS, CDR2 YFSETQ. The CDR3 region has the DNA TGCGCCAGCAGCTTGGCCGGGGACAGACAGTCACCCCTCCACTTT. It yields the protein CASSLAGDRQSPLHF.

This clone was found many times. The chain carries TRBV6-5 and TRBJ1-1, with 7 positions matching TRBD1. The germline gives CDR1 MNHEY, CDR2 SVGAGI. V was pared by 5 bases and J by 4 bases, with 7 bases of the junction left unmatched. The CDR3 consists of 14 residues. As DNA, the CDR3 is TGTGCCAGCAGTCACAGGGGTCTTGGCACTGAAGCTTTCTTT. Protein sequence: CASSHRGLGTEAFF.

The V gene is TRBV5-1, the J gene TRBJ2-2; possibly TRBD1 for D (7 bases). Germline CDR1 reads SGHRS; CDR2 reads YFSETQ. This CDR3 comprises 15 residues. Trimming took off 6 bases at V and 4 bases at J, with 16 bases between the two ends. DNA for the CDR3: TGCGCCAGCACGGCGGGGACAGAATTCACCGGGGAGCTGTTTTTT. Its protein product is CASTAGTEFTGELFF.

The chain employs TRBV11-2 and TRBJ1-5; 8 nucleotides align to TRBD1. This CDR3 is built from 15 residues. CDR1 and CDR2 (germline): SGHAT, FQNNGV. J gave up 6 bases and V 1 base, and 5 bases lay outside the gene matches. In DNA form, the CDR3 reads TGTGCCAGCAGCTTAGGTAGGACAGGGAGTCAGCCCCAGCATTTT. As protein: CASSLGRTGSQPQHF.

V and J are TRBV2 and TRBJ2-1, with 7 bases identical to TRBD2. This CDR3 comprises 15 residues. The V segment lost 1 base and the J segment 8 bases; nucleotides outside the gene matches: 8. Germline-derived CDR1 and CDR2 are SNHLY and FYNNEI. CDR3: CASSEEGGAGHEQFF. In nucleotides, the CDR3 is TGTGCCAGCAGTGAAGAGGGAGGGGCTGGGCATGAGCAGTTCTTC.

V usage is TRBV27 and J usage is TRBJ2-7; 8 bases match TRBD2. Germline V gives CDR1 MNHEY, CDR2 SMNVEV (reference sequence). CDR3 size: 13 residues. V dropped 3 bases and J dropped 4; count of bases not matched to a gene: 2. The DNA of the CDR3 is TGTGCCAGCAGTTTGACGGGAGGGTACGAGCAGTACTTC. This sequence encodes CASSLTGGYEQYF.

J is TRBJ2-5 and V is TRBV19; a weak D match, TRBD2 (5 bases). Trimming left V 0 bases short and J 5 bases short, with 13 bases between. The CDR3 contains 15 residues. From germline, CDR1 is LNHDA and CDR2 SQIVND (reference sequence). CDR3 bases: TGTGCCAGTAGTATAGATCGGGGAACGGCGGAGACCCAGTACTTC. It specifies CASSIDRGTAETQYF.

V gene TRBV11-2 combines with J gene TRBJ2-1, with 16 bases aligning to TRBD2. The CDR3 spans 18 residues. Germline trimming cut 1 base from V and 7 bases from J; bases unmatched to any gene: 7. Germline V gene sequence: CDR1 SGHAT, CDR2 FQNNGV. CDR3 sequence: CASSLAGTSGGAYNEQFF. DNA for the CDR3: TGTGCCAGCAGCTTAGCCGGGACTAGCGGGGGGGCGTATAATGAGCAGTTCTTC.